The 13 T cell receptor beta chains in this list originate from one sample, sequenced in a study of T cell repertoires in cytomegalovirus infection. TCRdb recomputed calls from the reads with MiXCR, one row per CDR3 protein. The table shows 490,000 or so distinct CDR3 sequences, with 11% occurring only once. Sequencing input: PBMCs. The origin of the receptors is a human donor in good health (CMV status not recorded). Some clones in this sample may be carry-over from other donors' samples.

About this clonotype: Relative to the germline gene, one junction end is altered; a read error may explain this. The J gene is TRBJ1-1, the V gene TRBV27; maybe TRBD1 (5 bases). The germline gives CDR1 MNHEY, CDR2 SMNVEV (reference sequence). This CDR3 is built from 17 residues. CDR3 DNA sequence: TGTGCCACCAGTTTATCGGCAATAAGGGGAGTCGGAACTGAAGCTTTCTTT. Its translation is CATSLSAIRGVGTEAFF.

At least ten counts were recorded for this clonotype. In nucleotides, the CDR3 is TGTGCCTCTCTAGGAAGCCCAGATACGCAGTATTTT. The encoded protein is CASLGSPDTQYF. The chain employs TRBV7-9 and TRBJ2-3, with D uncertain. Trimming took off 11 bases at V and 4 bases at J, with 13 bases between the two ends. This CDR3 has 12 residues. Germline CDR1 SEHNR, CDR2 FQNEAQ (reference sequence).

The J gene is TRBJ2-7, the V gene TRBV2, with TRBD1 identical over 8 bases. Germline V gives CDR1 SNHLY, CDR2 FYNNEI. The CDR3 spans 14 residues. The V segment lost 2 bases and the J segment 2 bases; nucleotides outside the gene matches: 2. As DNA, the CDR3 is TGTGCCAGCAGTGAATCCAGGGGGCCCTACGAGCAGTACTTC. Protein: CASSESRGPYEQYF. The full variable domain, completed using reference TRBV2 and TRBJ2-7, is EPEVTQTPSHQVTQMGQEVILRCVPISNHLYFYWYRQILGQKVEFLVSFYNNEISEKSEIFDDQFSVERPDGSNFTLKIRSTKLEDSAMYFCASSESRGPYEQYFGPGTRLTVT.

This clonotype was counted many times. The V call is TRBV7-2, the J call TRBJ1-5; tentatively, D is TRBD1 (6 bases). Looked up from germline, CDR1 is SGHTA and CDR2 is FQGNSA. Between the trimmed V and J ends, which lost 4 bases and 5 bases, there was a span of 9 bases. The CDR3 runs to 13 residues. CDR3 amino acids: CASSSGQHQPQHF. The CDR3 coding sequence is TGTGCCAGCAGCTCGGGACAACATCAGCCCCAGCATTTT. Using reference TRBV7-2 and TRBJ1-5 for the parts outside the CDR3, the full variable domain is GAGVSQSPSNKVTEKGKDVELRCDPISGHTALYWYRQSLGQGLEFLIYFQGNSAPDKSGLPSDRFSAERTGGSVSTLTIQRTQQEDSAVYLCASSSGQHQPQHFGDGTRLSIL.

This clonotype has ten or more counts. This chain uses TRBV19 with TRBJ1-2; D perhaps matches TRBD1 (6 bases). Germline lookup yields CDR1 LNHDA and CDR2 SQIVND (reference sequence). Trimming took 6 bases from V and 4 from J, leaving 18 bases between them. This CDR3 has 15 residues. CDR3 protein: CASSPIHRDAYGYTF. The CDR3 nucleotides read TGTGCCAGTAGCCCTATCCACAGGGATGCCTATGGCTACACCTTC.

This clonotype occurred many times. The genes are TRBV7-3 and TRBJ2-1; 11 bases map to TRBD2. This CDR3 is built from 16 residues. J was trimmed by 7 bases and V by 5 bases; bases with no gene match: 10. Germline CDR1 is SGHTA and CDR2 is FQGTGA. The CDR3 nucleotides read TGTGCCAGCAGCCCTCCGGGACTAGCGGATTTAAATGAGCAGTTCTTC. It codes for CASSPPGLADLNEQFF.

This clonotype was found many times. This chain joins TRBV7-9 and TRBJ2-4; 10 nucleotides line up with TRBD1. The CDR3 runs 12 residues. Trimming cost V 11 bases and J 10 bases; bases outside gene matches: 8. The germline V gene encodes CDR1 SEHNR and CDR2 FQNEAQ (reference sequence). Here the CDR3 reads CAGQPGQGIQYF. DNA for the CDR3: TGTGCCGGTCAACCGGGACAGGGGATTCAGTACTTC.

This clonotype was observed at least ten times. V and J are TRBV12-5 and TRBJ2-5; no clear D gene. Germline CDR1 LGHNT, CDR2 FRNRAP. The CDR3 covers 14 residues. V was shortened by 4 bases and J by 4 bases, with 13 bases between the two germline ends. The CDR3: CASGSYRTGETQYF. The CDR3 DNA sequence: TGTGCTAGTGGTTCATACCGGACGGGAGAGACCCAGTACTTC.

This clonotype was seen at least ten times. This chain uses TRBV10-3 with TRBJ1-5; D is ambiguous. CDR3 length: 13 amino acids. Germline values: CDR1 ENHRY, CDR2 SYGVKD. Trimming took 3 bases from V and 5 from J, leaving 8 bases between them. The CDR3 reads CAISEGVDQPQHF. The CDR3 bases are TGTGCCATCAGTGAAGGAGTGGATCAGCCCCAGCATTTT.

This clonotype was recorded at least ten times. The chain uses TRBV6-5 and TRBJ1-3, with D possibly TRBD1 on 5 matching bases. The CDR3 has 17 residues. V lost 2 bases to trimming and J lost 0 bases, with 14 bases between them. Germline CDR1 reads MNHEY; CDR2 reads SVGAGI. The CDR3 loop is CASSYGAGRSSGNTIYF. The CDR3 nucleotides read TGTGCCAGCAGTTACGGGGCAGGACGAAGCTCTGGAAACACCATATATTTT.

This clonotype came up many times. J is TRBJ2-2 and V is TRBV7-8; unclear D gene. Germline values: CDR1 SGHVS, CDR2 FQNEAQ. V gave up 2 bases and J gave up 4 bases, with 5 bases separating them. The CDR3 consists of 13 residues. The CDR3 region is CASSLSVTGELFF. CDR3 coding DNA: TGTGCCAGCAGCTTAAGCGTCACCGGGGAGCTGTTTTTT.

The sample holds many counts of this clonotype. The chain joins TRBV4-1 to TRBJ2-1; tentative D call: TRBD2 (6 bases). The CDR3 length is 15 residues. Trimming cost V 1 base and J 9 bases, with 16 bases left between them. Looked up from germline, CDR1 is MGHRA and CDR2 is YSYEKL. Here the CDR3 DNA reads TGCGCCAGCAGCCAAGTAGGTCTAGCGTTTCGTGAGCAGTTCTTC. Encoded protein: CASSQVGLAFREQFF.

This clonotype was seen repeatedly, ten times or more. The V and J genes are TRBV4-1 and TRBJ2-1; 8 bases are a match to TRBD2. The V gene end was trimmed by 1 base and the J gene end by 5 bases; junction bases not matched to a gene: 7. Looked up from germline, CDR1 is MGHRA and CDR2 is YSYEKL. The CDR3 totals 16 residues. The CDR3 DNA sequence: TGCGCCAGCAGCCAAGGGAGATTAGCGGGAAACAATGAGCAGTTCTTC. This gives the protein CASSQGRLAGNNEQFF.